The 30 T cell receptor beta chains below come from one sample, sequenced in a study of early T cells in non-severe SARS-CoV-2 infection (dated by TCRdb to the early 2020s). The library was prepared using 5' RACE. Sequencing took place on a NextSeq 500. TCRdb took the public reads, trimmed them with fastp at Q25, ran MiXCR for clone calling and kept in-frame beta chains. Here each entry gathers all rows of one CDR3 protein and keeps the most common genes and DNA. The sample table records approximately 73,000 distinct CDR3 sequences; 13% of these occur just once. The ten most abundant clones make up 1.1% of the sample. The specimen was whole blood. Receptors originate from an adult who was a healthcare worker with PCR-confirmed SARS-CoV-2 infection or an uninfected control (not recorded which).

This clonotype was counted only a few times. The chain carries TRBV6-2 or TRBV6-3 and TRBJ2-7; tentatively, D is TRBD2 (7 bases). There are 14 residues in the CDR3. Trimming took off 3 bases at V and 7 bases at J, with 16 bases between the two ends. Germline CDR1 and CDR2: MNHEY and SVGEGT. The CDR3 here is CASSYLPGGQEQYF. The CDR3 DNA sequence: TGTGCCAGCAGTTATCTACCCGGGGGGCAAGAGCAGTACTTC.

This clonotype appeared a few times. This rearrangement joins TRBV12-3 or TRBV12-4 to TRBJ1-5, with a weak D call TRBD1 (5 bases). Trimming removed 2 bases at V and 3 bases at J, with 8 bases between. The CDR3 has 14 amino acids. The CDR3 loop is CASSLRQLNQPQHF. CDR3 DNA sequence: TGTGCCAGCAGTTTAAGACAGCTCAATCAGCCCCAGCATTTT.

This clonotype was recorded at least ten times. The V call is TRBV29-1, the J call TRBJ1-1; tentatively, D is TRBD1 (5 bases). Germline CDR1 and CDR2: SQVTM and ANQGSEA. V gave up 2 bases and J gave up 4 bases, with 11 bases separating them. The CDR3 loop spans 13 amino acids. CDR3 DNA: TGCAGCGTTGAACAGGGAGGGAGCACTGAAGCTTTCTTT. Residues: CSVEQGGSTEAFF.

The rearrangement joins TRBV28 to TRBJ2-7, with TRBD2 as a possible D gene (5 bases). This CDR3 is built from 14 residues. Germline CDR1 and CDR2: MDHEN and SYDVKM. V shed 1 base and J shed 2 bases, with 9 bases lying between them. The CDR3 loop reads CASSLSLGAYEQYF. For the CDR3, the DNA is TGTGCCAGCAGTTTATCCCTGGGAGCCTACGAGCAGTACTTC.

The chain links TRBV6-5 to TRBJ2-2, with D unresolved. Trimming pared 3 bases from V and 4 bases from J, leaving 18 bases between. The germline V gene has CDR1 MNHEY and CDR2 SVGAGI. The CDR3 length is 17 residues. CDR3 amino acids: CASSYRWQPLLTGELFF. The CDR3 nucleotides read TGTGCCAGCAGTTATAGATGGCAGCCTCTCCTCACCGGGGAGCTGTTTTTT.

The rearrangement links TRBV5-4 to TRBJ2-7; TRBD1 matches at 8 bases. The CDR3 has 15 residues. The germline CDR1 and CDR2 sequences are SGHNT and YYREEE (reference sequence). V lost 2 bases, J lost 0 bases, and 4 bases stayed unmatched. The CDR3: CASSFFGQGSYEQYF. CDR3 sequence (DNA): TGTGCCAGCAGCTTCTTTGGACAGGGCTCCTACGAGCAGTACTTC.

This clonotype has more than one count but fewer than ten. V usage is TRBV11-2 and J usage is TRBJ2-5, with a possible D match to TRBD1 (6 bases). The CDR3 contains 13 residues. Germline loops: CDR1 SGHAT, CDR2 FQNNGV. Trimming cost V 6 bases and J 0 bases, with 8 bases left between them. CDR3 coding DNA: TGTGCCAGCAGTCAGGGGTACCAAGAGACCCAGTACTTC. Its protein is CASSQGYQETQYF. The whole variable domain, filled in from reference TRBV11-2 and TRBJ2-5, reads EAGVAQSPRYKIIEKRQSVAFWCNPISGHATLYWYQQILGQGPKLLIQFQNNGVVDDSQLPKDRFSAERLKGVDSTLKIQPAKLEDSAVYLCASSQGYQETQYFGPGTRLLVL.

This clonotype has a handful of counts. V and J are TRBV4-3 and TRBJ1-1; perhaps TRBD1 as D (6 bases). Trimming took 1 base from V and 0 from J, leaving 9 bases between them. The CDR3 runs to 15 residues. CDR1 is LGHNA, CDR2 YSLEER, per germline. DNA of the CDR3: TGCGCCAGCAGCCAAGGCGGGGGCCTGAACACTGAAGCTTTCTTT. Translating gives CASSQGGGLNTEAFF.

This rearrangement joins TRBV7-9 to TRBJ2-2, with a weak D call TRBD2 (5 bases). The V end was cut by 0 bases, the J end by 9 bases, with 8 bases between. The V gene's germline CDR1 is SEHNR and CDR2 FQNEAQ (reference sequence). This CDR3 is built from 13 residues. The CDR3 coding sequence is TGTGCCAGCAGCTTAGCAGACGGGAGGGAGCTGTTTTTT. Protein product: CASSLADGRELFF.

There are many counts of this clonotype. The chain joins TRBV7-8 to TRBJ2-7, with D maybe TRBD1 (5 bases). CDR3 length equals 13 residues. CDR1 and CDR2 from the germline V gene are SGHVS and FQNEAQ. Trimming cost V 5 bases and J 4 bases, with 12 bases left between them. CDR3 coding DNA: TGTGCCAGCAGCCATTATGACAGTTACGAGCAGTACTTC. Its translation is CASSHYDSYEQYF.

The chain recombines TRBV6-2 or TRBV6-3 with TRBJ2-1, with 7 positions matching TRBD2. Germline CDR1 MNHEY, CDR2 SVGEGT. The V segment lost 8 bases and the J segment 7 bases; nucleotides outside the gene matches: 14. This CDR3 comprises 15 residues. The CDR3 bases are TGTGCCAGCTCCAAGGCGGGGGATATGAAGAATGAGCAGTTCTTC. It codes for CASSKAGDMKNEQFF.

This clonotype showed up just a few times. The V and J genes are TRBV9 and TRBJ2-7; D uncertain. The CDR3 extends over 14 amino acids. The ends were cut back, 4 bases at V and 5 bases at J, with 16 bases in the middle. Germline CDR1 is SGDLS and CDR2 is YYNGEE. CDR3 residues: CASSPAQIGDEQYF. The CDR3 DNA reads as TGTGCCAGCAGCCCAGCACAGATCGGAGACGAGCAGTACTTC.

The chain links TRBV7-8 to TRBJ2-3; tentatively, D is TRBD1 (6 bases). V lost 5 bases to trimming and J lost 4 bases, with 16 bases between them. The CDR3 extends over 15 amino acids. Per germline, CDR1 SGHVS and CDR2 FQNEAQ. CDR3: CASSQSRGFSDTQYF. In DNA, the CDR3 is TGTGCCAGCAGCCAGAGCAGGGGTTTTTCAGATACGCAGTATTTT.

The V gene is TRBV27, the J gene TRBJ1-6; TRBD1 matches 7 bases. Germline V gene sequence: CDR1 MNHEY, CDR2 SMNVEV (reference sequence). The CDR3 consists of 13 residues. Losses at the gene ends were 5 bases for V and 9 bases for J; bases not matched to a gene: 4. As DNA, the CDR3 is TGTGCCAGCAGTCCGGGGACAGCTTCACCCCTCCACTTT. Translating it yields CASSPGTASPLHF.

This clonotype has at least ten counts. The genes are TRBV5-6 and TRBJ2-3; the D gene could be TRBD1 or TRBD2 (5 bases each). Trimming pared 6 bases from V and 7 bases from J, leaving 18 bases between. The germline V gene encodes CDR1 SGHDT and CDR2 YYEEEE. This CDR3 region has 14 residues. CDR3 in DNA: TGTGCCAGCATCCTGACCGGGGCCGAAAATACGCAGTATTTT. Protein product: CASILTGAENTQYF.

This clonotype was seen a handful of times. The CDR3 nucleotides are TGTGCCAGCAGTGTACAGGGTGGGGATCAGCCCCAGCATTTT. Protein: CASSVQGGDQPQHF. This chain uses TRBV28 with TRBJ1-5; possibly TRBD1 for D (6 bases). Germline values: CDR1 MDHEN, CDR2 SYDVKM. The CDR3 sequence is 14 residues long. Trimming shortened V by 5 bases and J by 5 bases, and 13 bases separated the two germline ends.

This clonotype was found many times. The chain combines TRBV6-5 with TRBJ1-1; the D is unclear. Germline V gene sequence: CDR1 MNHEY, CDR2 SVGAGI. This CDR3 is 15 amino acids long. V dropped 5 bases and J dropped 5 bases, with 18 bases sitting between them. Here the CDR3 reads CASSPRGRPETEAFF. CDR3 coding DNA: TGTGCCAGCAGTCCCCGCGGTCGGCCAGAGACTGAAGCTTTCTTT.

This clonotype has more than one count but fewer than ten. This chain joins TRBV28 and TRBJ2-7; 8 bases align to TRBD2. This CDR3 contains 14 residues. The V gene's germline CDR1 is MDHEN and CDR2 SYDVKM. V was clipped by 5 bases and J by 2 bases; unmatched bases: 5. CDR3 amino acids: CASSPQLAAYEQYF. CDR3 nucleotides: TGTGCCAGCAGTCCACAACTAGCGGCCTACGAGCAGTACTTC.

The chain is built from TRBV7-9 and TRBJ1-6; a weak D match, TRBD1 (5 bases). This CDR3 is built from 15 residues. Germline-derived CDR1 and CDR2 are SEHNR and FQNEAQ (reference sequence). The germline V and J ends were trimmed by 1 base and 2 bases, with 6 bases remaining between them. CDR3 in DNA: TGTGCCAGCAGCTTAGGGACACCCTATAATTCACCCCTCCACTTT. Its translation: CASSLGTPYNSPLHF.

Many counts were recorded for this clonotype. This sequence joins TRBV27 and TRBJ1-2; D uncertain. Germline V gene lookup returns CDR1 MNHEY and CDR2 SMNVEV (reference sequence). The V end was cut by 3 bases, the J end by 5 bases, with 13 bases between. CDR3 length: 14 amino acids. The CDR3 nucleotides read TGTGCCAGCAGTTTCGCGGGGTGGGGATATGGCTACACCTTC. The encoded protein is CASSFAGWGYGYTF.

Only a few counts were recorded for this clonotype. This chain joins TRBV14 and TRBJ1-1; possible D gene TRBD1, 6 bases. The CDR3 consists of 13 residues. Trimming took off 2 bases at V and 4 bases at J, with 8 bases between the two ends. Germline CDR1 SGHDN, CDR2 FVKESK. The CDR3 protein is CASSQSRGTEAFF. CDR3 DNA: TGTGCCAGCAGCCAATCCAGGGGCACTGAAGCTTTCTTT.

The chain joins TRBV6-4 to TRBJ2-1; no reliable D call. The CDR3 totals 10 residues. Trimming pared 5 bases from V and 7 bases from J, leaving 3 bases between. The germline V gene encodes CDR1 MRHNA and CDR2 SNTAGT. CDR3 in amino acids: CASSKNEQFF. The DNA of the CDR3 is TGTGCCAGCAGTAAAAATGAGCAGTTCTTC.

CDR3 coding DNA: TGTGCCAGCAGGGAGCTAGAACCCAATCAGCCCCAGCATTTT. Protein sequence: CASRELEPNQPQHF. This chain links TRBV2 with TRBJ1-5; D gene uncertain. Germline values: CDR1 SNHLY, CDR2 FYNNEI. The CDR3 is made up of 14 amino acids. V lost 6 bases and J 3 bases, leaving 12 bases between the germline ends.

The V gene is TRBV10-3, the J gene TRBJ2-3; no clear D. Germline CDR1 ENHRY, CDR2 SYGVKD. With 2 bases removed from V and 2 bases from J, the gap between germline ends came to 5 bases. This CDR3 is built from 13 residues. CDR3 amino acids: CAISEGVTDTQYF. The CDR3 coding sequence is TGTGCCATCAGTGAGGGAGTCACAGATACGCAGTATTTT.

The V and J genes are TRBV7-9 and TRBJ2-6; D perhaps matches TRBD2 (6 bases). CDR1 is SEHNR and CDR2 is FQNEAQ in the germline V gene (reference sequence). V lost 4 bases, J lost 0 bases, and 13 bases lay in between. CDR3 length: 17 residues. The CDR3 region is CASSSGEAGSGANVLTF. DNA of the CDR3: TGTGCCAGCAGCTCTGGGGAGGCAGGCTCTGGGGCCAACGTCCTGACTTTC.

The sample holds many counts of this clonotype. V is TRBV29-1 and J is TRBJ2-1, with D possibly being TRBD1 or TRBD2 (7 bases each). Trimming removed 1 base at V and 8 bases at J, with 18 bases between. Germline-derived CDR1 and CDR2 are SQVTM and ANQGSEA. The CDR3 contains 15 residues. This CDR3 is CSVEALEGGGDEQFF. CDR3 nucleotides: TGCAGCGTTGAAGCCCTAGAGGGAGGGGGCGATGAGCAGTTCTTC.

Concerning this clonotype: An end of the junction differs from the germline gene, which may be a read error. The chain couples TRBV28 to TRBJ2-7; 11 bases are a match to TRBD2. From germline, CDR1 is MDHEN and CDR2 SYDVKM. The CDR3 totals 15 residues. The CDR3 nucleotides are TGTGCCAGCAGTTACCCCGGGACTAGCGGCAGGGTTAAGGACTTC. Protein product: CASSYPGTSGRVKDF.

This clonotype appeared many times. The chain carries TRBV25-1 and TRBJ2-3; D possibly uses TRBD1 or TRBD2 (7 bases each). CDR1 is MGHDK, CDR2 SYGVNS, per germline. The CDR3 loop spans 16 amino acids. V was trimmed by 8 bases and J by 3 bases, leaving 21 bases between them. The CDR3 bases are TGTGCCAGCCGCCGGGGAGGGACCAGGGGGACAGATACGCAGTATTTT. Translation: CASRRGGTRGTDTQYF. The full variable domain, in which reference TRBV25-1 and TRBJ2-3 provide the parts outside the CDR3, is EADIYQTPRYLVIGTGKKITLECSQTMGHDKMYWYQQDPGMELHLIHYSYGVNSTEKGDLSSESTVSRIRTEHFPLTLESARPSHTSQYLCASRRGGTRGTDTQYFGPGTRLTVL.

The chain has TRBV9 and TRBJ2-3; 8 bases match TRBD2. This CDR3 comprises 17 residues. Germline assignment: CDR1 SGDLS and CDR2 YYNGEE. With V trimmed by 2 bases and J by 4 bases, 12 bases remained unmatched. The CDR3 DNA reads TGTGCCAGCAGCGTTCCACCGGGACTAGGAGTTGCAGATACGCAGTATTTT. This encodes CASSVPPGLGVADTQYF.

This clonotype appeared many times. The chain couples TRBV20-1 to TRBJ2-7, with D hard to call. Trimming stripped 0 bases from V and 1 base from J, with 13 bases between. CDR1 is DFQATT and CDR2 is SNEGSKA in the germline V gene (reference sequence). The CDR3 runs 15 residues. CDR3 nucleotide sequence: TGCAGTGCTAGAGATAACGACTTACTGTCCTACGAGCAGTACTTC. Amino acid sequence: CSARDNDLLSYEQYF.